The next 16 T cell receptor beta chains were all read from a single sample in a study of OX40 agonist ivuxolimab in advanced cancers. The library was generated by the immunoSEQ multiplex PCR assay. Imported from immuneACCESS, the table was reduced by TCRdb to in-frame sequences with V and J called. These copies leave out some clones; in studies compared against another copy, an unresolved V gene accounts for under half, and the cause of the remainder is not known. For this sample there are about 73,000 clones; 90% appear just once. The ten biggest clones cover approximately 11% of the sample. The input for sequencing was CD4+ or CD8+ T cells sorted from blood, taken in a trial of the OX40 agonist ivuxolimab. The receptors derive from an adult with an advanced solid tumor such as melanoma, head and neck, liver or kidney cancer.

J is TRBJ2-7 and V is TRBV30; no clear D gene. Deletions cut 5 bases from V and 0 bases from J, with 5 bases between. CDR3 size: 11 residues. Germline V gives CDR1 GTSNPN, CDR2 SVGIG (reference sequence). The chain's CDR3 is CAWGVSYEQYF. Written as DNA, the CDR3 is TGTGCCTGGGGGGTCTCCTACGAGCAGTACTTC.

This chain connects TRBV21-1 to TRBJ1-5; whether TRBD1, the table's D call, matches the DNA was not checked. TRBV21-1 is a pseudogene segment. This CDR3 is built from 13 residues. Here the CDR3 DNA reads TGTGCCCCAATACCAGGGTTACGGCAGCCCCAGCATTTT. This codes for CAPIPGLRQPQHF.

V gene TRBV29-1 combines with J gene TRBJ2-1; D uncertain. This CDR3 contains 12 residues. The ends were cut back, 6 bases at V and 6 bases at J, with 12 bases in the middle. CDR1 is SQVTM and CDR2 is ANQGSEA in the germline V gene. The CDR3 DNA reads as TGCAGCGTACCCGGGCGTTCCAATGAGCAGTTCTTC. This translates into CSVPGRSNEQFF.

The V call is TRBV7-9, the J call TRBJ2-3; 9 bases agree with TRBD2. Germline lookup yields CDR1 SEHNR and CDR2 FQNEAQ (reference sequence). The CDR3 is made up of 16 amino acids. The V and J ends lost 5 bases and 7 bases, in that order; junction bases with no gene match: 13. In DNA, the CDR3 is TGTGCCAGCAGCAGAACACCGGGACTAGCAATTTATACGCAGTATTTT. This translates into CASSRTPGLAIYTQYF.

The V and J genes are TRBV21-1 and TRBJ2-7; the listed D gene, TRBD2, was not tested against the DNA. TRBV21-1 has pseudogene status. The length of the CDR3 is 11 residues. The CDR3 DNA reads TGTGCCAGCACGTCGGTGGACGAGCAGTACTTC. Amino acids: CASTSVDEQYF.

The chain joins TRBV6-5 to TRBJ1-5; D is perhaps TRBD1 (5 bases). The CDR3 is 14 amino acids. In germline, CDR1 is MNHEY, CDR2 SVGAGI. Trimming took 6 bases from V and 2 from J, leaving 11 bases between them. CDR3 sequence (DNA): TGTGCCAGCAGCCCCCGGGGGGGCAATCAGCCCCAGCATTTT. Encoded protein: CASSPRGGNQPQHF.

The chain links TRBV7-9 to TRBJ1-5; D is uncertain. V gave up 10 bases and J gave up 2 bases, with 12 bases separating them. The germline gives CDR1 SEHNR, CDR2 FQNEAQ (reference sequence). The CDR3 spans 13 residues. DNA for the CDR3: TGTGCCACCACCGGCGGGGGCAATCAGCCCCAGCATTTT. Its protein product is CATTGGGNQPQHF.

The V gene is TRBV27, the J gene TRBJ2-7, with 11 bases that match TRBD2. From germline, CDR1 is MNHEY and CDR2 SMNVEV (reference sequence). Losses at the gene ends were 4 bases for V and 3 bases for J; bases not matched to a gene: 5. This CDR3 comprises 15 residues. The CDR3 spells CASSSVSGRDYEQYF. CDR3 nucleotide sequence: TGTGCCAGCAGTTCGGTTAGCGGGAGGGACTACGAGCAGTACTTC.

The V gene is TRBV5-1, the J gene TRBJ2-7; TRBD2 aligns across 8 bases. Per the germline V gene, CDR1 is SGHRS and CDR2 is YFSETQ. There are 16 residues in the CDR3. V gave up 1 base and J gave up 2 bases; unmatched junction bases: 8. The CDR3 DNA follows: TGCGCCAGCAGCTTGTCCCCTAGCGGGTACACCTACGAGCAGTACTTC. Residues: CASSLSPSGYTYEQYF.

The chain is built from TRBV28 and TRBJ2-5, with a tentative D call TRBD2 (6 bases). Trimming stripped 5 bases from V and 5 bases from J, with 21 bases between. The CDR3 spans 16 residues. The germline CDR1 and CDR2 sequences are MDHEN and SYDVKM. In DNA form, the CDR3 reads TGTGCCAGCAGTCACCCGGGACTCCGAAGAGGGGAGACCCAGTACTTC. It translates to CASSHPGLRRGETQYF. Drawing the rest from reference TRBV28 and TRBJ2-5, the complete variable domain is DVKVTQSSRYLVKRTGEKVFLECVQDMDHENMFWYRQDPGLGLRLIYFSYDVKMKEKGDIPEGYSVSREKKERFSLILESASTNQTSMYLCASSHPGLRRGETQYFGPGTRLLVL.

The CDR3 protein is CASSGDRGLSGANVLTF. The CDR3 region has the DNA TGTGCCAGCAGCGGGGACAGGGGGCTCTCAGGGGCCAACGTCCTGACTTTC. The chain recombines TRBV5-4 with TRBJ2-6; TRBD1 matches at 12 bases. CDR3 size: 17 residues. The ends lost 4 bases at V and 4 bases at J; junction bases unmatched: 6. The V gene's germline CDR1 is SGHNT and CDR2 YYREEE (reference sequence).

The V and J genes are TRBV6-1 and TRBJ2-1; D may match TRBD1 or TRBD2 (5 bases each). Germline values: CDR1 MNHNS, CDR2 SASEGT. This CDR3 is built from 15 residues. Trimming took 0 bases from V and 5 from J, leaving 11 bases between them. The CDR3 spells CASSEAWDGNNEQFF. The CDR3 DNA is TGTGCCAGCAGTGAAGCCTGGGACGGTAACAATGAGCAGTTCTTC.

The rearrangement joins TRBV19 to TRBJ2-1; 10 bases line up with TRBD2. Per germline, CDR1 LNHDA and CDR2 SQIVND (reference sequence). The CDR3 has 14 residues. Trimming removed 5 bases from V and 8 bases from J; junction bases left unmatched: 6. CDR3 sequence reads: CASSDGLAGDEQFF. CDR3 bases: TGTGCCAGTAGTGACGGGCTAGCGGGGGATGAGCAGTTCTTC.

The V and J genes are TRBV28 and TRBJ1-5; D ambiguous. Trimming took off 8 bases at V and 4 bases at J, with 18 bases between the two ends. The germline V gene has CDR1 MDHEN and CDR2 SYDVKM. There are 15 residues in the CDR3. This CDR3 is CASDYVFGGNQPQHF. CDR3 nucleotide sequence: TGTGCCAGCGATTATGTGTTTGGCGGAAATCAGCCCCAGCATTTT.

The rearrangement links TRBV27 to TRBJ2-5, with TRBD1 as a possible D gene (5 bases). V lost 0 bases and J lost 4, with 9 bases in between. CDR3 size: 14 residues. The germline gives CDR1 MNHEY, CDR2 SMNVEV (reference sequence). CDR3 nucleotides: TGTGCCAGCAGTTTATCCCAGGGCCTAGAGACCCAGTACTTC. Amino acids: CASSLSQGLETQYF.

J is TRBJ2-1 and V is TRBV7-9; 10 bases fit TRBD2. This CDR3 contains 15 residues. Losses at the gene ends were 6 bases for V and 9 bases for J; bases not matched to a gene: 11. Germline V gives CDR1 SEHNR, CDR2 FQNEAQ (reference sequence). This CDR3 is CASSISGRDPAEQFF. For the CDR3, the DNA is TGTGCCAGCAGTATAAGCGGGAGGGATCCGGCTGAGCAGTTCTTC. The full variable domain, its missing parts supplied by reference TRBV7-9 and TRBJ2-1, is DTGVSQNPRHKITKRGQNVTFRCDPISEHNRLYWYRQTLGQGPEFLTYFQNEAQLEKSRLLSDRFSAERPKGSFSTLEIQRTEQGDSAMYLCASSISGRDPAEQFFGPGTRLTVL.